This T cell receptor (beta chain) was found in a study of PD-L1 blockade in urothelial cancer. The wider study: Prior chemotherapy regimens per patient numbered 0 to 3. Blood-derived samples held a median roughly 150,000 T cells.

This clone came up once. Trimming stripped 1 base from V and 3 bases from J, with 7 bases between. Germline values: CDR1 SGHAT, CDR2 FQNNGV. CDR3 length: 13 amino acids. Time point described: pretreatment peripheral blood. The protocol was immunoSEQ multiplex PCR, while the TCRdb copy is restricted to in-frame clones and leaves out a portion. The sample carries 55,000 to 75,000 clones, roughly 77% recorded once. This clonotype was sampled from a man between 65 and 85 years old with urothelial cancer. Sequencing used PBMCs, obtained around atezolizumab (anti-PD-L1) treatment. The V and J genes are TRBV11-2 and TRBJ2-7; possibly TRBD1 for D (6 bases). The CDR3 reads CASSLGQVYEQYF. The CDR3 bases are TGTGCCAGCAGCTTAGGACAGGTCTACGAGCAGTACTTC. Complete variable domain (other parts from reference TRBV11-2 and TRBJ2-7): EAGVAQSPRYKIIEKRQSVAFWCNPISGHATLYWYQQILGQGPKLLIQFQNNGVVDDSQLPKDRFSAERLKGVDSTLKIQPAKLEDSAVYLCASSLGQVYEQYFGPGTRLTVT.